The sequence of this T cell receptor (beta chain) was determined in a study of PD-L1 blockade in urothelial cancer. Repertoires were generated with immunoSEQ multiplex PCR, while TCRdb's copy carries only in-frame clones and drops some. The sample comprises 44,000 or so clones, roughly four fifths of which are singletons, and under 4% rests with the top ten. Trimming removed 4 bases from V and 2 bases from J; junction bases left unmatched: 4. The germline V gene has CDR1 SGHRS and CDR2 YFSETQ. CDR3 length: 15 residues. The V and J genes are TRBV5-1 and TRBJ2-1; 9 nucleotides align to TRBD2. This TCR came from a man between 65 and 80 years old with urothelial cancer. Sequencing used PBMCs, obtained around atezolizumab (anti-PD-L1) treatment. The CDR3 bases are TGCGCCAGCAGCGGGACTAGCCAGACCTACAATGAGCAGTTCTTC. This encodes CASSGTSQTYNEQFF.